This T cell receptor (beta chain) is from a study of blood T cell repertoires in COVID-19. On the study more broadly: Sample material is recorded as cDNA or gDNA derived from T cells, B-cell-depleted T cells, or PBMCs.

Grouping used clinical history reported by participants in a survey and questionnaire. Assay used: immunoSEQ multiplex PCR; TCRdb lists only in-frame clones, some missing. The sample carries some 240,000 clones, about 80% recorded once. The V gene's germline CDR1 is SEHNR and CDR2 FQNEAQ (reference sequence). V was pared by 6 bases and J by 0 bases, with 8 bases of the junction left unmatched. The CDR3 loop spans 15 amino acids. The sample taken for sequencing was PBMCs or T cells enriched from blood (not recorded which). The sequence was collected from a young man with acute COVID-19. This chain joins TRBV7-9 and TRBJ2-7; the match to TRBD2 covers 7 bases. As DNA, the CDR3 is TGTGCCAGCAGACACAAGCGGGGTCCCTCCTACGAGCAGTACGTC. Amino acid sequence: CASRHKRGPSYEQYV.